This T cell receptor beta chain was documented in a study of siplizumab effects on memory and regulatory T cells. Produced via immunoSEQ multiplex PCR; TCRdb's table is partial and in-frame only. Of some 100,000 clones in the sample, 94% were seen once. This CDR3 region has 13 residues. Trimming shortened V by 7 bases and J by 2 bases, and 11 bases separated the two germline ends. Germline loops: CDR1 MNHEY, CDR2 SVGAGI. Specimen: Tregs sorted from blood. The chain recombines TRBV6-5 with TRBJ1-2; D might be TRBD1 (5 bases). The sequence derives from a human donor in good health. The CDR3 here is CASTAGYNYGYTF. In DNA, the CDR3 is TGTGCCAGCACCGCAGGGTACAACTATGGCTACACCTTC.